The entry that follows covers one TCR beta chain sequence. What antigen it recognizes has not been identified. No much larger clonotype is one base removed from it; base qualities were not supplied. The immunoSEQ Assay, a bias-controlled multiplex PCR, was used to amplify TCRbeta CDR3 regions from genomic DNA. The authors' analysis ran thus. The number of nucleated cells in each sample was estimated by amplification of reference gene primers within the assay. To quantify the absolute abundance of each unique TCRbeta CDR3 rearrangement, sequence reads were collapsed and filtered. For each sample, productive Simpson clonality was calculated by taking the square root of Simpson's diversity index across productive rearrangements. This immuneACCESS table, as held by TCRdb, lists in-frame sequences with V and J called but not all clones. Of the missing ones, under half trace to an unresolved V gene in checked studies; the others have no known cause. That table furnishes V, J and clone size, whereas the DNA furnished D and trimming. This sample has under 350,000 clones in its table, and over 75% of those were observed once. Clones ranked in the top ten supply roughly 4% of the sample.

Enrolling through a virtual design, the prospective study's participants ranged in age from about 18 to 89 years and lived across some 22 United States geographic areas. In the prospective study, cohorts were assigned on the basis of participant-reported clinical history obtained from a screening survey and a study questionnaire. Recovered participants in ImmuneRACE Cohort 3 were defined by two consecutive negative NP/OP PCR tests, clearance by a healthcare professional, or resolution of symptoms. Each participant in the prospective study had whole blood, serum and a nasopharyngeal or oropharyngeal swab collected by mobile phlebotomists. Participants in the prospective study had the option to provide additional blood draws and questionnaires over a roughly two-month period. Before DNA extraction, blood samples from the prospective study were shipped at room temperature or frozen. This entry comes from a study of blood T cell repertoires in COVID-19 (dated by TCRdb to 2018 to 2020). Concerning the study at large: The collaborator samples originated in the United States, Italy and Spain and spanned the acute and convalescent phases of COVID-19. Samples were obtained from the ongoing ImmuneRACE study (first 160 participants) and from some 1,300 subjects provided by 6 global collaborators. The material from the prospective study consisted of cDNA or gDNA derived from T cells, B-cell-depleted T cells, or PBMCs. Where available, HLA class I and class II types were obtained from metadata supplied by the sample provider rather than from assay-based typing. Nearly every sample came with metadata listing a de-identified subject ID, COVID-19 status, age in years and sex. Subjects who had been exposed to COVID-19, were actively infected with it, or had recovered from it provided the deeply sampled blood TCRbeta repertoires that made up the dataset. The repertoires were released in a freely available public database meant as a resource for research on the immune response to SARS-CoV-2.

The CDR3 sequence holds 14 residues, the cysteine and phenylalanine included. Here the CDR3 DNA is all that survives: 42 bases in frame from base 1. V is cut back by 5 bases and J by 1 base, with 2 bases in the junction unmatched. From a lookup of the germline V gene, CDR1 and CDR2 are KGHDR and SFDVKD. Results and caveats for the whole study, not just this receptor: The amount of clinical and demographic metadata varied by source and participant and was provided uncurated.

The sample was PBMCs or T cells enriched from blood (not recorded which). This receptor was taken from a man younger than 40 who had recovered from COVID-19. The receptor chain draws on TRBV24-1 and TRBJ1-1, with TRBD1 matching 8 junction bases. The DNA sequence is given as TGTGCCACCAGTGGTACAGGGGGGAACACTGAAGCTTTCTTT. This sequence encodes CATSGTGGNTEAFF.